This T cell receptor beta chain was captured by sequencing in a study of graft-versus-host responses after intestinal transplantation. The wider study: Anti-thymocyte globulin induction preceded two to four years of tacrolimus and steroid maintenance in all recipients.

V lost 3 bases, J lost 0 bases, and 2 bases stayed unmatched. Germline V lookup: CDR1 MGHRA, CDR2 YSYEKL. CDR3 length: 14 residues. The repertoire was sequenced with immunoSEQ multiplex PCR; TCRdb's copy has only in-frame clones and lacks some. The top ten hold about 15% of the sample, which has 12,000 to 15,000 clones, around two fifths seen once. Whole-study findings and limits: Detected in recipient marrow were GvH clones, some of which were first observed in ileum or blood.

Stimulators, approximately 200,000 irradiated and violet-dye-labeled cells, were plated with approximately 200,000 CFSE-labeled responder cells. The chain has TRBV4-1 and TRBJ2-7; 7 nucleotides agree with TRBD1. The material sequenced was alloreactive CD8+ T cells from a mixed lymphocyte reaction culture, taken before intestinal transplant. Documented subset: CFSE-low proliferating T cells sorted from roughly 6-day pre-transplant mixed lymphocyte reaction (GvH or HvG direction). The receptor was derived from a human patient who received an intestinal transplant. The CDR3 loop reads CASSHRQGSYEQYF. Written as DNA, the CDR3 is TGCGCCAGCAGCCACCGACAGGGCTCCTACGAGCAGTACTTC.